These 11 T cell receptor beta chains came from one sample sequenced in a study of blood T cell repertoires in COVID-19. Here immunoSEQ multiplex PCR was the method, and the copy in TCRdb shows in-frame clones only, minus some. The sample yields about 200,000 clones, more than 70% seen once. Sequencing was done on a sample of PBMCs or T cells enriched from blood (not recorded which). Receptors were obtained from a man aged 35 to 55 with acute COVID-19.

The chain links TRBV13 to TRBJ2-1; 11 positions agree with TRBD2. CDR1 is PRHDT, CDR2 FYEKMQ, per germline (reference sequence). V lost 5 bases to trimming and J lost 5 bases; unmatched junction nucleotides: 11. The CDR3 has 17 residues. The CDR3 protein is CASSPAGTSGSNNEQFF. The CDR3 DNA reads as TGTGCCAGCAGCCCCGCCGGGACTAGCGGTTCAAACAATGAGCAGTTCTTC.

On this clone: This specimen includes other DNA sequences encoding the same CDR3. The rearrangement joins TRBV5-1 to TRBJ2-1, with a tentative D call TRBD2 (5 bases). The CDR3 is 12 residues long. The germline V gene encodes CDR1 SGHRS and CDR2 YFSETQ. Trimming took 1 base from V and 7 from J, leaving 6 bases between them. The CDR3 nucleotides are TGCGCCAGCAGCTTGACGGGGAATGAGCAGTTCTTC. Translation: CASSLTGNEQFF. The full variable domain, rest sourced from reference TRBV5-1 and TRBJ2-1, is KAGVTQTPRYLIKTRGQQVTLSCSPISGHRSVSWYQQTPGQGLQFLFEYFSETQRNKGNFPGRFSGRQFSNSRSEMNVSTLELGDSALYLCASSLTGNEQFFGPGTRLTVL.

This chain connects TRBV13 to TRBJ2-5; 7 nucleotides line up with TRBD2. V shed 0 bases, J shed 3 bases, and the junction held 7 bases outside the gene matches. Germline V gene lookup returns CDR1 PRHDT and CDR2 FYEKMQ (reference sequence). The CDR3 is 16 residues long. This chain's CDR3 is CASSLGGRDYKETQYF. The DNA of the CDR3 is TGTGCCAGCAGCTTAGGAGGACGGGACTACAAAGAGACCCAGTACTTC. Drawing the rest from reference TRBV13 and TRBJ2-5, the complete variable domain is AAGVIQSPRHLIKEKRETATLKCYPIPRHDTVYWYQQGPGQDPQFLISFYEKMQSDKGSIPDRFSAQQFSDYHSELNMSSLELGDSALYFCASSLGGRDYKETQYFGPGTRLLVL.

The chain is built from TRBV30 and TRBJ2-3; TRBD2 aligns across 14 bases. V shed 5 bases and J 9 bases; nucleotides not matched to a gene: 16. Germline CDR1 is GTSNPN and CDR2 is SVGIG (reference sequence). This CDR3 is 17 amino acids long. CDR3 bases: TGTGCCTGGGGACTAGCGGGAGGTAGGGGAATACGGGCAACGCAGTATTTT. This sequence encodes CAWGLAGGRGIRATQYF.

The chain employs TRBV7-2 and TRBJ1-6, with 7 bases identical to TRBD1. CDR3 length: 16 residues. J gave up 7 bases and V 1 base, and 7 bases lay outside the gene matches. Germline V gene data show CDR1 as SGHTA and CDR2 as FQGNSA. CDR3 bases: TGTGCCAGCAGCTTAGATTCGGACAGGTGGAATTCACCCCTCCACTTT. As protein: CASSLDSDRWNSPLHF.

This chain connects TRBV15 to TRBJ2-7; 7 bases map to TRBD1. CDR1 LNHNV and CDR2 YYDKDF come from the germline V gene (reference sequence). The CDR3 consists of 17 residues. The ends lost 0 bases at V and 0 bases at J; junction bases unmatched: 8. The CDR3, as DNA: TGTGCCACCAGCAGAGAAATACAGGGGCCGAGCTCCTACGAGCAGTACTTC. It translates to CATSREIQGPSSYEQYF.

The J gene is TRBJ2-7, the V gene TRBV28; maybe TRBD2 (6 bases). Per germline, CDR1 MDHEN and CDR2 SYDVKM. The ends were cut back, 6 bases at V and 7 bases at J, with 13 bases in the middle. The CDR3 sequence is 12 residues long. CDR3 region: CASRGRLGEQYF. The CDR3 DNA follows: TGTGCCAGCAGGGGGAGGTTGGGAGAGCAGTACTTC.

The J gene is TRBJ1-1, the V gene TRBV24-1; TRBD1 matches at 9 bases. J was trimmed by 5 bases and V by 4 bases; bases with no gene match: 7. Germline lookup yields CDR1 KGHDR and CDR2 SFDVKD. CDR3 size: 15 residues. CDR3 nucleotide sequence: TGTGCCACCAGTGACTCCGGGACAGGGTATACTGAAGCTTTCTTT. As protein: CATSDSGTGYTEAFF.

The chain joins TRBV12-3 or TRBV12-4 to TRBJ1-1; D is unclear. The CDR3 sequence is 13 residues long. V was shortened by 3 bases and J by 3 bases, with 8 bases between the two germline ends. CDR3 DNA: TGTGCCAGCAGTTTGGGCCCGGACACTGAAGCTTTCTTT. This codes for CASSLGPDTEAFF.

This clone has a handful of counts. The V and J genes are TRBV19 and TRBJ2-7; D might be TRBD1 (5 bases). This CDR3 is built from 13 residues. Trimming pared 8 bases from V and 6 bases from J, leaving 17 bases between. Germline V lookup: CDR1 LNHDA, CDR2 SQIVND (reference sequence). The CDR3 here is CASGLTRTSEQYF. The CDR3 nucleotides are TGTGCCAGTGGGTTAACCCGGACAAGCGAGCAGTACTTC. The full variable domain, its missing parts supplied by reference TRBV19 and TRBJ2-7, is DGGITQSPKYLFRKEGQNVTLSCEQNLNHDAMYWYRQDPGQGLRLIYYSQIVNDFQKGDIAEGYSVSREKKESFPLTVTSAQKNPTAFYLCASGLTRTSEQYFGPGTRLTVT.

This clone was counted only a few times. CDR3 sequence reads: CASSLRGKGDTQYF. Here the CDR3 DNA reads TGTGCCAGCAGTTTACGCGGGAAGGGTGATACGCAGTATTTT. The V and J genes are TRBV27 and TRBJ2-3; TRBD2 is a possible D gene (6 bases). The CDR3 is 14 amino acids. The V end lost 2 bases, the J end lost 6 bases, and 12 bases lay between the germline ends. CDR1 is MNHEY and CDR2 is SMNVEV in the germline V gene (reference sequence).